What follows is one T cell receptor beta chain and its context. The antigen remains undetermined. These data come from a study of cytomegalovirus exposure and HLA in healthy donors. The PCR used 60 Vbeta and 13 Jbeta primers. Measured with immunoSEQ multiplex PCR; TCRdb has only the in-frame clones, and not every one. Here the sample spans 150,000 or so clones, 80% being singletons. Each donor was nominally healthy when sampled (though unrecorded immune exposures were likely). V lost 6 bases and J lost 7, with 21 bases in between. CDR1 and CDR2 (germline): MDHEN, SYDVKM. The length of the CDR3 is 15 residues. General study findings and limits: Later on, a genetic analysis was performed. It linked a missense variant in DCLRE1C with V- and J-gene trimming of TCR beta. Reports credit the classifier with highly specific, highly sensitive diagnosis of cytomegalovirus status. A later analysis associated 16,951 TCR beta sequences with HLA alleles at a 0.05 false discovery rate.

The gene calls are TRBV28 and TRBJ1-1, with no clear D. The origin of this receptor is a woman in her 40s in good health and CMV-seropositive. The sample taken for sequencing was PBMCs. As DNA, the CDR3 is TGTGCCAGCAGGCCCCGAGGCGACCTTAGAGGTGAAGCTTTCTTT. Translating gives CASRPRGDLRGEAFF.